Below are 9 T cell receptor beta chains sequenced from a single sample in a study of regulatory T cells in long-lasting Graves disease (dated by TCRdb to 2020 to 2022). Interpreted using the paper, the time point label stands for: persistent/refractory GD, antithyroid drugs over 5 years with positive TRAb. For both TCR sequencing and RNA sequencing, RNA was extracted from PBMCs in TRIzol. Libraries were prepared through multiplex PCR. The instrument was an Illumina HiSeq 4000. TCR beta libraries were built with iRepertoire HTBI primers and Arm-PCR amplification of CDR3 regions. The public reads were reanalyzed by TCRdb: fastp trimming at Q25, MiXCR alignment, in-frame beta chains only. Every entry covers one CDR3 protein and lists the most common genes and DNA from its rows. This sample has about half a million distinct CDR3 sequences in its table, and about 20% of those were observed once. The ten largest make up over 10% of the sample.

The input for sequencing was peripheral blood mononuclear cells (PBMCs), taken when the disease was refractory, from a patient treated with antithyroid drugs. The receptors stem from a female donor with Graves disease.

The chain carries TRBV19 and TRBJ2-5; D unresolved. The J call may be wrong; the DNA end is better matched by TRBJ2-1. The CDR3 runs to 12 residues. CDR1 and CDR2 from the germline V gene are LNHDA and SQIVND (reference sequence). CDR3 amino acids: CASSILSNEQFF. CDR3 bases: TGTGCCAGTAGTATTTTGAGCAATGAGCAGTTCTTC.

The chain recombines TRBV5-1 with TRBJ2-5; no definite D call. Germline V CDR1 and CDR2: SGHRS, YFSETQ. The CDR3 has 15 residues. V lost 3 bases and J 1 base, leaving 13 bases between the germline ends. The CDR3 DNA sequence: TGCGCCAGCAGCTCCCCCTACGAGTTCCAAGAGACCCAGTACTTC. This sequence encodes CASSSPYEFQETQYF.

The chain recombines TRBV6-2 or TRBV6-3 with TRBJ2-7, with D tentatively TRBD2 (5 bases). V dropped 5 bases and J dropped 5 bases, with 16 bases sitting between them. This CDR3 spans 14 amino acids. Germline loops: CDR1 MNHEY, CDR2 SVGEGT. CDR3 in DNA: TGTGCCAGCAGTGAGATAGGGATCGGGAACGAGCAGTACTTC. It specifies CASSEIGIGNEQYF.

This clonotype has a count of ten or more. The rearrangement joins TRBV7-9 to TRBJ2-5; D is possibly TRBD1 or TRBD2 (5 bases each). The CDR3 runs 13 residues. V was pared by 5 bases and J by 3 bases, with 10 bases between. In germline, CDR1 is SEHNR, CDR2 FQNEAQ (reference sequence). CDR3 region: CASSSGTEETQYF. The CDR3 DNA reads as TGTGCCAGCAGCAGTGGGACCGAAGAGACCCAGTACTTC.

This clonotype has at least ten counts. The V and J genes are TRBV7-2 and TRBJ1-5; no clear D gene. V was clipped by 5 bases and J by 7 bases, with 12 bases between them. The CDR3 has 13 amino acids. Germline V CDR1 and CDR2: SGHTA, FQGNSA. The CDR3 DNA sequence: TGTGCCAGCAGCCTTTACATACAGCAGCCCCAGCATTTT. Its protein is CASSLYIQQPQHF.

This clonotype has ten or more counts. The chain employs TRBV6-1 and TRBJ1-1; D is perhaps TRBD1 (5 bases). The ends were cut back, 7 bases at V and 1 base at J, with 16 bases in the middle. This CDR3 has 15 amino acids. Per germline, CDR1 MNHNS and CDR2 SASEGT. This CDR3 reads CASNPGEGRNTEAFF. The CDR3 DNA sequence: TGTGCCAGCAACCCCGGAGAGGGGAGGAACACTGAAGCTTTCTTT.

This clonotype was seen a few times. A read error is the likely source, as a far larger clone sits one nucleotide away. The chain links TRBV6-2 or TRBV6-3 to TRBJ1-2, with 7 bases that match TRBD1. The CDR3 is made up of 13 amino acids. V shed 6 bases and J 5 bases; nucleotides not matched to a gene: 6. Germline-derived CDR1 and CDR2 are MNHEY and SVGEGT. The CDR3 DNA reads TGTGCCAGCAGCCCCGACAGGGTTTATGGCTACACCTTC. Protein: CASSPDRVYGYTF.

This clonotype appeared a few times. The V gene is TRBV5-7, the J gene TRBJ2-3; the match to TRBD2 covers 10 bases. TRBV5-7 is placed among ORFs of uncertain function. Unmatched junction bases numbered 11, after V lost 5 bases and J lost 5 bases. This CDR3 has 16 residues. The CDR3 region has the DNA TGTGCCAGCAGTCGTCGGGCGGCTAGCGGGAGAGATACGCAGTATTTT. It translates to CASSRRAASGRDTQYF.

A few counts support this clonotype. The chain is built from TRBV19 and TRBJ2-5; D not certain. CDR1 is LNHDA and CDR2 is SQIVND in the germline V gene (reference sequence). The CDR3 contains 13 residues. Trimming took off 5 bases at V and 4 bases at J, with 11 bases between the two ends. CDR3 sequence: CASSATRGETQYF. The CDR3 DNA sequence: TGTGCCAGTAGTGCGACTCGTGGAGAGACCCAGTACTTC.